Presented here are 11 T cell receptor beta chains from one specimen sequenced in a study of blood T cell repertoires in COVID-19. TCRdb's copy holds only in-frame clones and misses some; the assay was immunoSEQ multiplex PCR. The sample has around 29,000 clones; over 75% are singletons. The sample taken for sequencing was peripheral blood. These receptors were obtained from a man aged 55-75 years with acute or convalescent COVID-19.

This chain connects TRBV5-4 to TRBJ2-1, with TRBD2 as a possible D gene (5 bases). Trimming took off 4 bases at V and 5 bases at J, with 10 bases between the two ends. CDR1 SGHNT and CDR2 YYREEE come from the germline V gene (reference sequence). The length of the CDR3 is 13 residues. The CDR3 loop reads CASSLLANNEQFF. As DNA, the CDR3 is TGTGCCAGCAGCCTCCTAGCAAACAATGAGCAGTTCTTC. Filled out from reference TRBV5-4 and TRBJ2-1, the complete variable domain reads ETGVTQSPTHLIKTRGQQVTLRCSSQSGHNTVSWYQQALGQGPQFIFQYYREEENGRGNFPPRFSGLQFPNYSSELNVNALELDDSALYLCASSLLANNEQFFGPGTRLTVL.

The chain recombines TRBV28 with TRBJ2-3; 15 nucleotides line up with TRBD2. From germline, CDR1 is MDHEN and CDR2 SYDVKM. CDR3 length equals 16 residues. V gave up 8 bases and J gave up 4 bases; unmatched junction bases: 7. The CDR3 loop reads CASGGLAGGPSDTQYF. The CDR3 nucleotides read TGTGCCAGCGGAGGACTAGCGGGAGGGCCCTCAGATACGCAGTATTTT.

J is TRBJ2-7 and V is TRBV19, with D perhaps TRBD2 (5 bases). Trimming removed 5 bases from V and 0 bases from J, with 20 bases in between. The CDR3 covers 17 residues. The germline V gene encodes CDR1 LNHDA and CDR2 SQIVND (reference sequence). CDR3 loop: CASSRRGQLISSYEQYF. The CDR3 DNA reads TGTGCCAGTAGTCGGAGAGGGCAACTAATAAGCTCCTACGAGCAGTACTTC.

This rearrangement joins TRBV5-4 to TRBJ1-1, with a possible D match to TRBD1 (6 bases). The CDR3 has 14 residues. The V end lost 1 base, the J end lost 7 bases, and 14 bases lay between the germline ends. In germline, CDR1 is SGHNT, CDR2 YYREEE (reference sequence). In DNA form, the CDR3 reads TGTGCCAGCAGCTTGTTTGGGGGCCATAATGAAGCTTTCTTT. Translated, it gives CASSLFGGHNEAFF.

This clone has only a few counts. V usage is TRBV29-1 and J usage is TRBJ2-5, with D tentatively TRBD1 (6 bases). V shed 7 bases and J shed 2 bases, with 14 bases lying between them. The CDR3 runs to 13 residues. CDR1 and CDR2 from the germline V gene are SQVTM and ANQGSEA. The CDR3 loop reads CSAGHTTQETQYF. The CDR3 DNA follows: TGCAGCGCGGGACATACGACTCAAGAGACCCAGTACTTC.

In the case of this clone: A read error may produce the germline difference seen at one junction end. The genes are TRBV3-1 (or the pseudogene TRBV3-2) and TRBJ2-2; TRBD1 aligns across 8 bases. Germline-derived CDR1 and CDR2 are LGHDT and YNNKEL (reference sequence). CDR3 length equals 16 residues. CDR3 residues: CASSQGPGQGTGELFF. CDR3 nucleotides: TGTGCCAGCAGCCAAGGACCTGGACAGGGCACCGGAGAGCTGTTTTTT.

The chain combines TRBV7-9 with TRBJ1-2; D not certain. The germline V and J ends were trimmed by 4 bases and 3 bases, with 12 bases remaining between them. The CDR3 totals 14 residues. Germline V gene sequence: CDR1 SEHNR, CDR2 FQNEAQ (reference sequence). The CDR3 DNA reads TGTGCCAGCAGCTATACCGGGAACTACTATGGCTACACCTTC. It translates to CASSYTGNYYGYTF.

The rearrangement joins TRBV5-1 to TRBJ2-1, with TRBD2 matching over 7 bases. CDR1 and CDR2 (germline): SGHRS, YFSETQ. The V segment lost 4 bases and the J segment 9 bases; nucleotides outside the gene matches: 7. The CDR3 extends over 13 amino acids. CDR3 region: CASSIGTNGEQFF. The CDR3 nucleotides are TGCGCCAGCAGCATTGGGACTAACGGTGAGCAGTTCTTC. Based on the CDR3 plus reference TRBV5-1 and TRBJ2-1, the full variable domain is KAGVTQTPRYLIKTRGQQVTLSCSPISGHRSVSWYQQTPGQGLQFLFEYFSETQRNKGNFPGRFSGRQFSNSRSEMNVSTLELGDSALYLCASSIGTNGEQFFGPGTRLTVL.

The V call is TRBV27, the J call TRBJ1-5, with D unresolved. V dropped 7 bases and J dropped 0 bases, with 16 bases sitting between them. Germline CDR1 MNHEY, CDR2 SMNVEV (reference sequence). This CDR3 comprises 16 residues. The CDR3 coding sequence is TGTGCCAGCAAACCCCTCGAGGGCCATAGCAATCAGCCCCAGCATTTT. It yields the protein CASKPLEGHSNQPQHF.

This clone was seen only once. This chain links TRBV19 with TRBJ2-3, with TRBD1 matching 11 bases. The junction had 5 bases not matched to a gene; V was cut back by 7 bases and J by 5 bases. The CDR3 contains 14 residues. Germline loops: CDR1 LNHDA, CDR2 SQIVND (reference sequence). CDR3 region: CASKDRGRGDTQYF. The CDR3 nucleotides are TGTGCCAGTAAGGACAGGGGGCGTGGAGATACGCAGTATTTT.

The chain uses TRBV6-5 and TRBJ1-1, with D hard to call. The CDR3 is made up of 12 amino acids. Trimming took 8 bases from V and 5 from J, leaving 12 bases between them. The V gene's germline CDR1 is MNHEY and CDR2 SVGAGI. CDR3 loop: CASSWGETEAFF. The CDR3 DNA is TGTGCCAGCTCCTGGGGAGAAACTGAAGCTTTCTTT.